This is a list of T cell receptor beta chains from one sample in a study of regulatory T cells. TCRdb keeps only in-frame clones here, not all; method: immunoSEQ multiplex PCR. The table has 15,000 to 20,000 clones, 92% seen once. The sequenced material came from CD8+ T cells sorted from blood. The receptors originated from a person aged 18 to 30 with CD3G deficiency. CDR3s include the opening cysteine and the closing phenylalanine or tryptophan. A D gene is named only where the DNA matches it firmly. Only part of the rows carry a size: once, few, many, or a class if the clone is expanded.

v_gene	d_gene	j_gene	abundance	CDR3aa	CDR3nt
TRBV12-5	NA	TRBJ1-2	NA	CASSGRDRNYGYTF	TGTGCTAGTAGTGGCCGAGACAGGAACTATGGCTACACCTTC
TRBV2	TRBD1	TRBJ2-7	NA	CASRDRGYEQYF	TGTGCCAGCAGGGACAGGGGGTACGAGCAGTACTTC
TRBV4-1	TRBD1	TRBJ2-5	NA	CASSPHRDRQETQYF	TGCGCCAGCAGCCCTCACCGGGACAGACAAGAGACCCAGTACTTC
TRBV10-2	TRBD2	TRBJ2-5	once	CASSEIGGAQETQYF	TGCGCCAGCAGTGAGATCGGGGGGGCCCAAGAGACCCAGTACTTC
TRBV5-1	TRBD2	TRBJ2-5	NA	CASSPWGGNQETQYF	TGCGCCAGCAGCCCCTGGGGAGGGAACCAAGAGACCCAGTACTTC
TRBV7-9	NA	TRBJ2-1	NA	CASSFSAGSQFF	TGTGCCAGCAGCTTTTCCGCCGGGTCGCAGTTCTTC
TRBV19	TRBD1	TRBJ1-2	NA	CASTVRQGDYGYTF	TGTGCCAGTACGGTCCGGCAGGGGGACTATGGCTACACCTTC
TRBV27	TRBD1	TRBJ2-2	NA	CASSRQGPGELFF	TGTGCCAGCAGCCGACAGGGCCCCGGGGAGCTGTTTTTT
TRBV14	TRBD1	TRBJ2-7	NA	CASSQSIGQGASYEQYF	TGTGCCAGCAGCCAATCGATAGGACAGGGGGCTTCCTACGAGCAGTACTTC
TRBV5-8	NA	TRBJ1-5	NA	CASSDTRLPGNQPQHF	TGTGCCAGCAGCGATACCAGACTCCCGGGCAATCAGCCCCAGCATTTT